This is a list of T cell receptor beta chains from one sample in a study of cytomegalovirus exposure and HLA in healthy donors. The assay was immunoSEQ multiplex PCR, and TCRdb's table has in-frame clones only and misses some. Of about 120,000 clones detected, about 79% appear once; the ten largest clones hold around 2.3%. Sequencing was carried out using PBMCs. These receptors all come from a woman in her late teens or twenties in good health and CMV-seronegative. Both conserved end residues are part of each CDR3. D genes are given only for firm matches. Size is stated for part of the rows, as once, few or many counts, or as a class when the clone is expanded.

v_gene	d_gene	j_gene	abundance	CDR3aa	CDR3nt
TRBV29-1	NA	TRBJ2-7	NA	CSASSRGPVEQYF	TGCAGCGCCTCATCAAGGGGCCCGGTCGAGCAGTACTTC
TRBV11-3	NA	TRBJ2-1	NA	CASGRGGGRVNEQFF	TGTGCCAGCGGAAGGGGGGGCGGGAGAGTCAATGAGCAGTTCTTC
TRBV11-2	NA	TRBJ1-2	NA	CASSGQGVRGYTF	TGTGCCAGCAGCGGTCAGGGCGTGCGGGGCTACACCTTC
TRBV29-1	TRBD1	TRBJ1-3	NA	CSVVVGGGNTIYF	TGCAGCGTTGTCGTAGGGGGCGGAAACACCATATATTTT
TRBV28	NA	TRBJ1-5	NA	CASSFDTFYQPQHF	TGTGCCAGCAGTTTTGACACCTTCTATCAGCCCCAGCATTTT
TRBV7-9	NA	TRBJ1-6	NA	CASSLDPGNSPLHF	TGTGCCAGCAGCTTAGACCCGGGGAATTCACCCCTCCACTTT
TRBV28	NA	TRBJ1-4	NA	CASSLFTKQGEKLFF	TGTGCCAGCAGCTTGTTTACTAAGCAGGGTGAAAAACTGTTTTTT
TRBV30	TRBD1	TRBJ1-5	NA	CACGTGGNQPQHF	TGTGCCTGTGGGACAGGGGGCAATCAGCCCCAGCATTTT
TRBV7-8	NA	TRBJ1-5	NA	CASSFQGWNQPQHF	TGTGCCAGCAGCTTTCAGGGTTGGAATCAGCCCCAGCATTTT
TRBV6-6	TRBD2	TRBJ2-1	NA	CASSTGLVNEQFF	TGTGCCAGCAGCACCGGACTAGTCAATGAGCAGTTCTTC
TRBV6-6	TRBD1	TRBJ1-2	NA	CASSYGQGGRNYGYTF	TGTGCCAGCAGTTACGGTCAGGGGGGTCGGAACTATGGCTACACCTTC
TRBV27	NA	TRBJ2-7	NA	CASRLTSLTLQYF	TGTGCCAGCAGACTGACAAGTCTAACTCTCCAGTACTTC
TRBV18	TRBD1	TRBJ2-7	NA	CASSPPGQGVYEQYF	TGTGCCAGCTCACCTCCGGGACAGGGGGTGTACGAGCAGTACTTC
TRBV19	NA	TRBJ1-6	NA	CASSLTGRDSPLHF	TGTGCCAGTAGTCTGACAGGTAGGGATTCACCCCTCCACTTT
TRBV5-1	NA	TRBJ1-5	NA	CASSLTVTGPQHF	TGCGCCAGCAGCTTGACGGTGACAGGGCCCCAGCATTTT
TRBV5-1	NA	TRBJ2-3	few	CASSRDSRRPQYF	TGCGCCAGCAGCCGGGACTCTCGGAGGCCGCAGTATTTT
TRBV18	TRBD1	TRBJ1-1	NA	CASSPRGLDTEAFF	TGTGCCAGCTCTCCAAGGGGGCTTGACACTGAAGCTTTCTTT
TRBV19	NA	TRBJ2-1	NA	CASSMFGASGYNEQFF	TGTGCCAGTAGTATGTTTGGTGCGTCGGGGTACAATGAGCAGTTCTTC
TRBV9	NA	TRBJ2-1	NA	CASSVDYEQFF	TGTGCCAGCAGCGTAGACTATGAGCAGTTCTTC
TRBV18	TRBD1	TRBJ1-5	NA	CASSPGTQGLEQPQHF	TGTGCCAGCTCACCTGGGACACAGGGGCTAGAGCAGCCCCAGCATTTT
TRBV27	TRBD2	TRBJ2-7	NA	CASAKAGGSYEQYF	TGTGCCAGCGCAAAAGCGGGGGGATCCTACGAGCAGTACTTC
TRBV28	TRBD1	TRBJ1-1	few	CASSLEQGSHTEAFF	TGTGCCAGCAGTTTAGAACAGGGGTCTCACACTGAAGCTTTCTTT
TRBV2	NA	TRBJ1-5	NA	CASSARTVDQPQHF	TGTGCCAGCAGTGCGCGGACAGTGGATCAGCCCCAGCATTTT
TRBV11-2	NA	TRBJ1-5	NA	CASSLVPADQPQHF	TGTGCCAGCAGCTTAGTCCCGGCGGATCAGCCCCAGCATTTT
TRBV29-1	NA	TRBJ1-5	NA	CSVGDGKDQPQHF	TGCAGCGTGGGAGACGGAAAAGATCAGCCCCAGCATTTT
TRBV5-6	NA	TRBJ1-6	NA	CASSLAGGGNSPLHF	TGTGCCAGCAGCTTGGCCGGGGGGGGTAATTCACCCCTCCACTTT
TRBV5-6	NA	TRBJ1-1	NA	CASSLGGLRNTEAFF	TGTGCCAGCAGCTTGGGGGGACTAAGAAACACTGAAGCTTTCTTT
TRBV10-3	TRBD2	TRBJ2-3	few	CAISGQIGTSGPDTQYF	TGTGCCATCAGTGGCCAAATAGGGACTAGCGGACCAGATACGCAGTATTTT
TRBV7-9	NA	TRBJ2-5	NA	CASSALGAQETQYF	TGTGCCAGCAGCGCGCTAGGCGCACAAGAGACCCAGTACTTC
TRBV6-5	TRBD1	TRBJ1-2	NA	CASSTPGGGVGYTF	TGTGCCAGCAGTACCCCAGGGGGTGGAGTCGGCTACACCTTC
TRBV29-1	TRBD1	TRBJ1-2	NA	CSVAPGTGGNYGYTF	TGCAGCGTAGCCCCCGGGACAGGGGGAAACTATGGCTACACCTTC
TRBV19	TRBD1	TRBJ2-3	NA	CASSQGQGHTDTQYF	TGTGCCAGTAGCCAGGGACAGGGGCACACAGATACGCAGTATTTT
TRBV19	NA	TRBJ1-1	few	CASSRSRGADTEAFF	TGTGCCAGTAGTAGGTCCAGGGGTGCAGACACTGAAGCTTTCTTT
TRBV6-5	NA	TRBJ2-2	few	CASSWRRGATGELFF	TGTGCCAGCAGTTGGCGCAGGGGGGCCACCGGGGAGCTGTTTTTT
TRBV28	TRBD2	TRBJ2-5	NA	CAISEGGSRQETQYF	TGTGCCATTTCGGAGGGCGGGAGCCGCCAAGAGACCCAGTACTTC
TRBV6-1	TRBD2	TRBJ2-3	NA	CASSESSGSADTQYF	TGTGCCAGCAGTGAATCCAGCGGGAGCGCAGATACGCAGTATTTT
TRBV27	NA	TRBJ1-4	NA	CASSLRQAPNEKLFF	TGTGCCAGCAGTCTACGACAGGCGCCAAATGAAAAACTGTTTTTT
TRBV11-3	NA	TRBJ2-3	NA	CASSLGLGPTDTQYF	TGTGCCAGCAGCTTAGGACTAGGCCCCACAGATACGCAGTATTTT
TRBV19	NA	TRBJ1-5	NA	CASNELLSNQPQHF	TGTGCCAGTAACGAGTTGTTGAGCAATCAGCCCCAGCATTTT
TRBV7-9	NA	TRBJ2-4	NA	CASSLGRWGLAKNIQYF	TGTGCCAGCAGCTTAGGAAGGTGGGGGCTAGCCAAAAACATTCAGTACTTC
TRBV28	TRBD2	TRBJ2-7	NA	CASSSPSGYAYEQYF	TGTGCCAGCAGTTCCCCTAGCGGGTACGCCTACGAGCAGTACTTC
TRBV6-6	NA	TRBJ2-1	few	CASRWELAEQFF	TGTGCCAGCAGGTGGGAGCTAGCGGAGCAGTTCTTC
TRBV7-2	TRBD2	TRBJ2-7	NA	CASSFPSGSRYEQYF	TGTGCCAGCAGCTTCCCTAGCGGGAGTCGGTACGAGCAGTACTTC
TRBV30	TRBD2	TRBJ2-3	once	CAWNLAGGTDTQYF	TGTGCCTGGAATCTAGCGGGGGGCACAGATACGCAGTATTTT
TRBV2	NA	TRBJ1-5	once	CASRPGWGNQPQHF	TGTGCCAGCAGACCAGGGTGGGGCAATCAGCCCCAGCATTTT
TRBV7-9	NA	TRBJ1-2	once	CASSLMSGGALGYTF	TGTGCCAGCAGCTTAATGAGCGGGGGGGCGCTTGGCTACACCTTC
TRBV28	TRBD1	TRBJ2-2	NA	CASNIRTGELFF	TGTGCCAGCAACATCAGGACAGGAGAGCTGTTTTTT
TRBV5-4	NA	TRBJ1-1	NA	CASTSLGSDRNTEAFF	TGTGCCAGCACCTCCCTGGGGTCCGACAGGAACACTGAAGCTTTCTTT
TRBV4-1	NA	TRBJ1-5	NA	CASSQDLGGTQPQHF	TGCGCCAGCAGCCAAGATCTGGGGGGGACTCAGCCCCAGCATTTT
TRBV9	TRBD1	TRBJ2-2	medium-sized	CASSVYDRVTGELFF	TGTGCCAGCAGCGTTTATGACAGGGTCACCGGGGAGCTGTTTTTT
TRBV14	TRBD2	TRBJ2-4	NA	CASSQQTSGANIQYF	TGTGCCAGCAGCCAGCAGACTAGCGGAGCAAACATTCAGTACTTC